What follows are 15 T cell receptor beta chains derived from one specimen sequenced in a study of siplizumab effects on memory and regulatory T cells. The repertoire was sequenced with immunoSEQ multiplex PCR; TCRdb's copy has only in-frame clones and lacks some. The top ten hold 0.4% to 0.5% of the sample, which has 55,000 to 80,000 clones, around 80% seen once. Sequences were obtained from memory CD4+ T cells sorted from blood. The receptor set was obtained from a human donor in good health.

This chain uses TRBV7-2 with TRBJ2-1; no clear D. In germline, CDR1 is SGHTA, CDR2 FQGNSA. CDR3 length: 13 residues. Trimming removed 2 bases at V and 7 bases at J, with 9 bases between. CDR3: CASSLSHGNEQFF. The CDR3 DNA is TGTGCCAGCAGCTTATCCCACGGGAATGAGCAGTTCTTC. Full variable domain (outside the CDR3, taken from reference TRBV7-2 and TRBJ2-1): GAGVSQSPSNKVTEKGKDVELRCDPISGHTALYWYRQSLGQGLEFLIYFQGNSAPDKSGLPSDRFSAERTGGSVSTLTIQRTQQEDSAVYLCASSLSHGNEQFFGPGTRLTVL.

This clone was seen only a few times. V and J are TRBV19 and TRBJ1-5; D is undetermined. V was cut by 5 bases and J by 0 bases, with 11 bases left in between. CDR1 is LNHDA, CDR2 SQIVND, per germline (reference sequence). The length of the CDR3 is 15 residues. The CDR3 is CASSPAFYSNQPQHF. In nucleotides, the CDR3 is TGTGCCAGTAGTCCCGCATTCTATAGCAATCAGCCCCAGCATTTT.

This clone was found once. The chain couples TRBV5-1 to TRBJ2-3; weak D call: TRBD2 (5 bases). The CDR3 runs 15 residues. Germline V gene lookup returns CDR1 SGHRS and CDR2 YFSETQ. Between the trimmed V and J ends, which lost 4 bases and 2 bases, there was a span of 14 bases. CDR3 sequence reads: CASSPGWADTDTQYF. The CDR3 DNA reads as TGCGCCAGCAGCCCGGGGTGGGCAGACACAGATACGCAGTATTTT.

The gene calls are TRBV19 and TRBJ2-7; D possibly uses TRBD1 or TRBD2 (5 bases each). CDR3 size: 15 residues. V was cut by 3 bases and J by 0 bases, with 12 bases left in between. CDR1 LNHDA and CDR2 SQIVND come from the germline V gene (reference sequence). The CDR3 spells CASSIARGASYEQYF. In nucleotides, the CDR3 is TGTGCCAGTAGTATTGCCCGAGGGGCCTCCTACGAGCAGTACTTC.

This chain uses TRBV18 with TRBJ2-3; 7 nucleotides line up with TRBD1. The germline V gene has CDR1 KGHSH and CDR2 LQKENI. With 1 base clipped from V and 6 bases from J, the junction kept 7 bases outside the gene matches. There are 15 residues in the CDR3. The CDR3, as DNA: TGTGCCAGCTCACCACGAGGGGGCGCAGGGGATACGCAGTATTTT. It yields the protein CASSPRGGAGDTQYF.

The chain has TRBV18 and TRBJ1-1; the match to TRBD1 covers 7 bases. V lost 0 bases, J lost 4 bases, and 8 bases stayed unmatched. The germline CDR1 and CDR2 sequences are KGHSH and LQKENI. The CDR3 sequence is 16 residues long. CDR3 nucleotides: TGTGCCAGCTCACCACCTTTGCTCCAGGGGGGCACTGAAGCTTTCTTT. It codes for CASSPPLLQGGTEAFF.

This clone is medium-sized. This rearrangement joins TRBV7-2 to TRBJ1-4; D gene unclear. The length of the CDR3 is 15 residues. CDR1 is SGHTA and CDR2 is FQGNSA in the germline V gene. Trimming removed 3 bases from V and 0 bases from J, with 8 bases in between. CDR3 in amino acids: CASSFVRATNEKLFF. The CDR3 nucleotides are TGTGCCAGCAGCTTCGTCAGAGCAACTAATGAAAAACTGTTTTTT.

The chain joins TRBV20-1 to TRBJ2-3, with D possibly matching TRBD2 (7 bases). The CDR3 covers 11 residues. Trimming took off 4 bases at V and 6 bases at J, with 8 bases between the two ends. The germline CDR1 and CDR2 sequences are DFQATT and SNEGSKA (reference sequence). The CDR3 DNA reads TGCAGTGCTAAGGGGGGGGATACGCAGTATTTT. Protein product: CSAKGGDTQYF.

The rearrangement links TRBV7-8 to TRBJ2-2; TRBD2 matches at 8 bases. The ends lost 3 bases at V and 2 bases at J; junction bases unmatched: 8. The CDR3 is 17 amino acids. Germline assignment: CDR1 SGHVS and CDR2 FQNEAQ. As DNA, the CDR3 is TGTGCCAGCAGCTTGTCTACGGGGGGGCTAAACACCGGGGAGCTGTTTTTT. It codes for CASSLSTGGLNTGELFF.

The chain couples TRBV4-1 to TRBJ2-5, with TRBD2 identical over 7 bases. Germline V gives CDR1 MGHRA, CDR2 YSYEKL. With 8 bases clipped from V and 2 bases from J, the junction kept 8 bases outside the gene matches. The CDR3 runs 14 residues. The CDR3 DNA is TGCGCCAGCGCCCCTAGCGGCGTACAAGAGACCCAGTACTTC. Amino acids: CASAPSGVQETQYF.

The chain recombines TRBV7-2 with TRBJ2-1; a possible D gene is TRBD2 (5 bases). The V end lost 3 bases, the J end lost 3 bases, and 15 bases lay between the germline ends. Germline assignment: CDR1 SGHTA and CDR2 FQGNSA. CDR3 length: 16 amino acids. The CDR3, as DNA: TGTGCCAGCAGCTTGGGCCCTGGCGGGTACTACAATGAGCAGTTCTTC. Its protein product is CASSLGPGGYYNEQFF. The complete variable domain, with remaining parts taken from reference TRBV7-2 and TRBJ2-1, reads GAGVSQSPSNKVTEKGKDVELRCDPISGHTALYWYRQSLGQGLEFLIYFQGNSAPDKSGLPSDRFSAERTGGSVSTLTIQRTQQEDSAVYLCASSLGPGGYYNEQFFGPGTRLTVL.

The V and J genes are TRBV7-9 and TRBJ2-7; 7 bases align to TRBD1. Trimming at V came to 1 base and at J to 3 bases, leaving 3 bases not matched to a gene. The CDR3 consists of 14 residues. In germline, CDR1 is SEHNR, CDR2 FQNEAQ (reference sequence). CDR3 DNA sequence: TGTGCCAGCAGCTTAGGACAGGGAAACTACGAGCAGTACTTC. It is translated as CASSLGQGNYEQYF.

This chain uses TRBV5-6 with TRBJ2-2; 14 bases agree with TRBD2. J lost 7 bases, V lost 5 bases, and 1 base had no gene match. This CDR3 has 14 amino acids. Germline assignment: CDR1 SGHDT and CDR2 YYEEEE. CDR3 bases: TGTGCCAGCAGTGGGACTAGCGGGGGCGGGGAGCTGTTTTTT. As protein: CASSGTSGGGELFF.

CDR3 bases: TGTGCCAGCAGTTTATATGAGGGCTCCTACGAGCAGTACTTC. Translated: CASSLYEGSYEQYF. V is TRBV28 and J is TRBJ2-7, with a weak D call TRBD2 (5 bases). There are 14 residues in the CDR3. Germline V CDR1 and CDR2: MDHEN, SYDVKM. Between the trimmed V and J ends, which lost 1 base and 0 bases, there was a span of 7 bases.

This chain uses TRBV15 with TRBJ1-1; D call uncertain. V was trimmed by 0 bases and J by 11 bases, leaving 16 bases between them. CDR1 is LNHNV, CDR2 YYDKDF, per germline (reference sequence). The CDR3 covers 14 residues. Here the CDR3 DNA reads TGTGCCACCAGCAGAGATGTTACCCGGAGTGAGGCTTTCTTT. It yields the protein CATSRDVTRSEAFF.